These 29 T cell receptor beta chains came from one sample sequenced in a study of response to subunit inactivated influenza vaccine (dated by TCRdb to 2016 to 2019). The library was made by RT-PCR. The sequencing machine was an Illumina HiSeq 2500. The public reads were quality trimmed at Q25 with fastp and then assembled into clones with MiXCR by TCRdb, keeping productive beta chains. Duplicate CDR3 protein sequences are folded into a single record with the most common DNA and genes. For this sample there are approximately 300,000 distinct CDR3 sequences; approximately 23% appear just once. Of the sample, approximately 10% is held by the ten largest clones. The material was PBMCs from blood, obtained about 20 months after vaccination. The receptors derive from a man in his fifties or sixties who received an inactivated influenza vaccine. Donor details come from another sample of the same person, matched by shared clones.

The chain joins TRBV28 to TRBJ2-1; TRBD1 matches 9 bases. From germline, CDR1 is MDHEN and CDR2 SYDVKM. The J segment lost 8 bases and the V segment lost 3 bases, leaving 5 bases of the junction unmatched. The CDR3 has 14 residues. The CDR3 is CASSLTGGYDEQFF. In nucleotides, the CDR3 is TGTGCCAGCAGTTTGACAGGGGGTTATGATGAGCAGTTCTTC. The entire variable domain, with the rest obtained from reference TRBV28 and TRBJ2-1, is as follows: DVKVTQSSRYLVKRTGEKVFLECVQDMDHENMFWYRQDPGLGLRLIYFSYDVKMKEKGDIPEGYSVSREKKERFSLILESASTNQTSMYLCASSLTGGYDEQFFGPGTRLTVL.

This chain connects TRBV24-1 to TRBJ2-2; 9 nucleotides agree with TRBD1. Looked up from germline, CDR1 is KGHDR and CDR2 is SFDVKD. Trimming at V came to 4 bases and at J to 3 bases, leaving 5 bases not matched to a gene. The CDR3 is made up of 16 amino acids. DNA for the CDR3: TGTGCCACCAGTGACCCTCGACAGGGGGACACCGGGGAGCTGTTTTTT. As protein: CATSDPRQGDTGELFF.

This clonotype occurred many times. This chain links TRBV5-5 with TRBJ1-2; no reliable D call. The CDR3 consists of 15 residues. CDR1 SGHKS and CDR2 YYEKEE come from the germline V gene (reference sequence). V lost 0 bases, J lost 5 bases, and 14 bases lay in between. The CDR3 reads CASSLDIARSYGYTF. The CDR3 DNA sequence: TGTGCCAGCAGCTTGGATATAGCGCGCTCATATGGCTACACCTTC.

The chain has TRBV18 and TRBJ2-5, with D uncertain. V dropped 2 bases and J dropped 3 bases, with 4 bases sitting between them. The V gene's germline CDR1 is KGHSH and CDR2 LQKENI. The CDR3 runs 12 residues. The CDR3, as DNA: TGTGCCAGCTCACCAACTAAAGAGACCCAGTACTTC. It yields the protein CASSPTKETQYF.

The chain combines TRBV20-1 with TRBJ2-7; 8 positions match TRBD1. After removal of 6 bases from V and 4 bases from J, the junction contained 14 bases not matched to a gene. The CDR3 is 15 residues long. Germline loops: CDR1 DFQATT, CDR2 SNEGSKA (reference sequence). CDR3 in amino acids: CSAQPPQGVWYEQYF. CDR3 sequence (DNA): TGCAGTGCCCAGCCCCCACAGGGGGTTTGGTACGAGCAGTACTTC.

This clonotype showed up just a few times. V usage is TRBV5-1 and J usage is TRBJ2-7; TRBD1 aligns across 8 bases. This CDR3 comprises 15 residues. Trimming cost V 1 base and J 4 bases; bases outside gene matches: 7. Per germline, CDR1 SGHRS and CDR2 YFSETQ. CDR3 in amino acids: CASSLTGGTGYEQYF. As DNA, the CDR3 is TGCGCCAGCAGCTTGACAGGGGGGACGGGTTACGAGCAGTACTTC.

This chain links TRBV20-1 with TRBJ2-1; tentatively, D is TRBD2 (5 bases). This CDR3 is 16 amino acids long. The V gene lost 1 base and the J gene lost 6 bases, with 19 bases spanning the gap. The germline CDR1 and CDR2 sequences are DFQATT and SNEGSKA (reference sequence). Here the CDR3 reads CSARAVRGRASNEQFF. The CDR3 coding sequence is TGCAGTGCTAGAGCGGTCCGGGGAAGGGCGTCCAATGAGCAGTTCTTC.

As regards this clonotype: At one of its ends the junction is not consistent with the germline gene, which may arise from a read error. J is TRBJ1-5 and V is TRBV28; no clear D. Germline values: CDR1 MDHEN, CDR2 SYDVKM. The CDR3 runs 18 residues. The CDR3 reads CATSLEMWGENSNQPQHF. The CDR3, as DNA: TGTGCCACCAGTCTGGAAATGTGGGGTGAGAATAGCAATCAGCCCCAGCATTTT.

This clonotype appeared a single time. The gene calls are TRBV7-9 and TRBJ2-3; the D gene is possibly TRBD2 (5 bases). The germline V gene encodes CDR1 SEHNR and CDR2 FQNEAQ (reference sequence). The CDR3 spans 14 residues. Trimming pared 5 bases from V and 3 bases from J, leaving 12 bases between. CDR3 DNA sequence: TGTGCCAGCAGCCGTGTCGGGGTAACAGATACGCAGTATTTT. Amino acid sequence: CASSRVGVTDTQYF. Based on the CDR3 plus reference TRBV7-9 and TRBJ2-3, the full variable domain is DTGVSQNPRHKITKRGQNVTFRCDPISEHNRLYWYRQTLGQGPEFLTYFQNEAQLEKSRLLSDRFSAERPKGSFSTLEIQRTEQGDSAMYLCASSRVGVTDTQYFGPGTRLTVL.

The chain couples TRBV20-1 to TRBJ2-5; TRBD2 matches 9 bases. V gave up 3 bases and J gave up 5 bases; unmatched junction bases: 10. CDR3 size: 15 residues. CDR1 is DFQATT and CDR2 is SNEGSKA in the germline V gene (reference sequence). CDR3 protein: CSARGASGILETQYF. Here the CDR3 DNA reads TGCAGTGCTAGGGGTGCTAGCGGGATCTTGGAGACCCAGTACTTC.

The chain combines TRBV18 with TRBJ2-1, with D perhaps matching TRBD2 (5 bases). Germline lookup yields CDR1 KGHSH and CDR2 LQKENI. V shed 3 bases and J shed 9 bases, with 12 bases lying between them. The CDR3 length is 13 residues. CDR3 bases: TGTGCCAGCTCACCGCTTGGCGGGTTTGAGCAGTTCTTC. Translated: CASSPLGGFEQFF.

This clonotype was observed a handful of times. This rearrangement joins TRBV2 to TRBJ2-3; TRBD1 might be the D (5 bases). Trimming took off 2 bases at V and 5 bases at J, with 5 bases between the two ends. This CDR3 comprises 12 residues. Germline assignment: CDR1 SNHLY and CDR2 FYNNEI. The chain's CDR3 is CASSEQGDTQYF. The CDR3 coding sequence is TGTGCCAGCAGTGAACAGGGAGATACGCAGTATTTT.

This rearrangement joins TRBV20-1 to TRBJ2-5; maybe TRBD2 (6 bases). The germline V gene has CDR1 DFQATT and CDR2 SNEGSKA (reference sequence). CDR3 length: 14 amino acids. V lost 1 base and J lost 2, with 11 bases in between. The CDR3 reads CSARGAGRQETQYF. As DNA, the CDR3 is TGCAGTGCTAGAGGGGCAGGGAGGCAAGAGACCCAGTACTTC.

V usage is TRBV11-2 and J usage is TRBJ2-7, with a possible D match to TRBD2 (5 bases). Germline V lookup: CDR1 SGHAT, CDR2 FQNNGV. Trimming took off 1 base at V and 1 base at J, with 8 bases between the two ends. The CDR3 is 14 amino acids. The DNA for the CDR3 is TGTGCCAGCAGCTTAGGAGGGTTTTCCTACGAGCAGTACTTC. Translation gives CASSLGGFSYEQYF.

A word on this clonotype: A junction end diverges from the germline sequence, so it may reflect a read error. V gene TRBV7-6 combines with J gene TRBJ2-7; D unclear. In germline, CDR1 is SGHVS, CDR2 FNYEAQ. This CDR3 spans 16 amino acids. CDR3 sequence (DNA): TGTGCCAGCGTCCTTAACCCCCGGAGCCACTCCTCCGAGCAGTACTTC. Translation: CASVLNPRSHSSEQYF.

This clonotype turned up a few times. This chain links TRBV28 with TRBJ1-3; TRBD1 aligns across 7 bases. Germline lookup yields CDR1 MDHEN and CDR2 SYDVKM. Losses at the gene ends were 8 bases for V and 0 bases for J; bases not matched to a gene: 10. This CDR3 has 16 amino acids. The CDR3 DNA reads as TGTGCCAGCTGGGCCGGACAGGTTGCCTCTGGAAACACCATATATTTT. This codes for CASWAGQVASGNTIYF.

This clonotype has at least ten counts. V is TRBV30 and J is TRBJ1-5; 11 nucleotides line up with TRBD1. The V gene end was trimmed by 4 bases and the J gene end by 2 bases; junction bases not matched to a gene: 10. The V gene's germline CDR1 is GTSNPN and CDR2 SVGIG (reference sequence). This CDR3 spans 17 amino acids. The CDR3, as DNA: TGTGCCTGGACCCGGACAGGGGGCGCGTTTGGCAATCAGCCCCAGCATTTT. Protein: CAWTRTGGAFGNQPQHF.

This clonotype was seen many times. V gene TRBV18 combines with J gene TRBJ1-1; possibly TRBD1 for D (6 bases). Trimming removed 1 base at V and 0 bases at J, with 12 bases between. The CDR3 is 16 residues long. The V gene's germline CDR1 is KGHSH and CDR2 LQKENI. For the CDR3, the DNA is TGTGCCAGCTCACCACGACAGGCGCCCTTGAACACTGAAGCTTTCTTT. As protein: CASSPRQAPLNTEAFF.

This chain links TRBV20-1 with TRBJ1-4; D uncertain. Germline V gene data show CDR1 as DFQATT and CDR2 as SNEGSKA (reference sequence). CDR3 size: 14 residues. Trimming cost V 2 bases and J 6 bases, with 13 bases left between them. Here the CDR3 reads CSARWTGRHEKLFF. DNA for the CDR3: TGCAGTGCTAGATGGACCGGGCGGCATGAAAAACTGTTTTTT.

The sample holds a few counts of this clonotype. This chain joins TRBV6-2 or TRBV6-3 and TRBJ2-7, with 7 positions matching TRBD1. Per germline, CDR1 MNHEY and CDR2 SVGEGT. V shed 1 base and J 1 base; nucleotides not matched to a gene: 4. The CDR3 is made up of 15 amino acids. CDR3: CASSYWSTGSYEQYF. CDR3 coding DNA: TGTGCCAGCAGTTACTGGTCGACAGGGTCCTACGAGCAGTACTTC.

This clonotype was seen a handful of times. The chain uses TRBV10-3 and TRBJ2-1, with D uncertain. This CDR3 is built from 15 residues. The ends were cut back, 6 bases at V and 4 bases at J, with 16 bases in the middle. Germline V lookup: CDR1 ENHRY, CDR2 SYGVKD. CDR3 sequence: CAISQTTARYNEQFF. CDR3 DNA: TGTGCCATCAGCCAAACGACGGCCCGTTACAATGAGCAGTTCTTC.

This clonotype was observed many times. The chain joins TRBV20-1 to TRBJ1-6; the match to TRBD1 covers 11 bases. V shed 0 bases, J shed 3 bases, and the junction held 7 bases outside the gene matches. Germline V gene data show CDR1 as DFQATT and CDR2 as SNEGSKA (reference sequence). The CDR3 is 18 amino acids. CDR3 protein: CSARDSGTGGFYNSPLHF. The CDR3 DNA sequence: TGCAGTGCTAGAGATTCCGGGACAGGGGGTTTCTATAATTCACCCCTCCACTTT.

The V and J genes are TRBV30 and TRBJ2-2; perhaps TRBD1 as D (6 bases). The V end lost 3 bases, the J end lost 1 base, and 12 bases lay between the germline ends. CDR3 size: 15 residues. From germline, CDR1 is GTSNPN and CDR2 SVGIG (reference sequence). The CDR3 DNA follows: TGTGCCTGGAGCCATTCGGACAGGAACACCGGGGAGCTGTTTTTT. Its translation: CAWSHSDRNTGELFF.

V is TRBV11-2 and J is TRBJ2-3; 12 nucleotides match TRBD2. This CDR3 region has 18 residues. V was clipped by 1 base and J by 2 bases; unmatched bases: 7. The V gene's germline CDR1 is SGHAT and CDR2 FQNNGV. The DNA for the CDR3 is TGTGCCAGCAGCTTAGGGTCTTCTAGCGGGAGGGTCACAGATACGCAGTATTTT. As protein: CASSLGSSSGRVTDTQYF.

This chain connects TRBV28 to TRBJ1-4; D is ambiguous. V was shortened by 6 bases and J by 13 bases, with 18 bases between the two germline ends. This CDR3 has 13 residues. Germline values: CDR1 MDHEN, CDR2 SYDVKM. This CDR3 reads CASSHLGVTGLFF. In nucleotides, the CDR3 is TGTGCCAGCAGCCATTTGGGCGTCACCGGACTGTTTTTT.

The chain links TRBV20-1 to TRBJ1-2; 8 nucleotides line up with TRBD1. The germline gives CDR1 DFQATT, CDR2 SNEGSKA (reference sequence). J was trimmed by 7 bases and V by 6 bases; bases with no gene match: 4. CDR3 length: 11 residues. The CDR3 sequence: CSARTGSGYTF. The DNA of the CDR3 is TGCAGTGCCCGGACAGGGAGTGGCTACACCTTC.

The CDR3 bases are TGTGCCAGTAGTATGGGGGGCTACGAGCAGTACTTC. Translating gives CASSMGGYEQYF. The chain employs TRBV19 and TRBJ2-7, with D tentatively TRBD2 (6 bases). From germline, CDR1 is LNHDA and CDR2 SQIVND (reference sequence). The CDR3 contains 12 residues. The ends were cut back, 3 bases at V and 3 bases at J, with 6 bases in the middle.

The table lists this clonotype with many counts. This chain uses TRBV21-1 with TRBJ2-7; the table's D call, TRBD1, was not checked against the DNA. TRBV21-1 is shown as a pseudogene. This CDR3 has 15 amino acids. CDR3: CASSKGTNPPYEQYF. The CDR3 DNA reads TGTGCCAGCAGCAAGGGGACAAATCCCCCCTACGAGCAGTACTTC.

The V gene is TRBV28, the J gene TRBJ1-5; D is perhaps TRBD1 (5 bases). CDR3 length: 14 amino acids. Germline assignment: CDR1 MDHEN and CDR2 SYDVKM. Deletions cut 8 bases from V and 5 bases from J, with 16 bases between. The CDR3 nucleotides read TGTGCCAGCTCCCGGACGGGGGACTATCAGCCCCAGCATTTT. This codes for CASSRTGDYQPQHF. Drawing the rest from reference TRBV28 and TRBJ1-5, the complete variable domain is DVKVTQSSRYLVKRTGEKVFLECVQDMDHENMFWYRQDPGLGLRLIYFSYDVKMKEKGDIPEGYSVSREKKERFSLILESASTNQTSMYLCASSRTGDYQPQHFGDGTRLSIL.